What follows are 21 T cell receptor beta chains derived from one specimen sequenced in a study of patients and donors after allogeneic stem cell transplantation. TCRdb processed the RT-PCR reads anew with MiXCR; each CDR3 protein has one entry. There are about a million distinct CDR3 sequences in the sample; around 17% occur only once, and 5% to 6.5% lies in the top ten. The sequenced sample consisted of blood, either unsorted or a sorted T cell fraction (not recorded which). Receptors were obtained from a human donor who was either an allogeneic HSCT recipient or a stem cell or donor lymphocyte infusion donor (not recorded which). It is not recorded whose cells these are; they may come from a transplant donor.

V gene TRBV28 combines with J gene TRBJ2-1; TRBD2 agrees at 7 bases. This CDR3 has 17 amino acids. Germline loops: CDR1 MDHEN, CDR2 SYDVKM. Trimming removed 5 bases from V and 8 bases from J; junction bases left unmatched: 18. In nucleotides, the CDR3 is TGTGCCAGCAGTCCCCAAAGCTTAGGACTAGGGTGGGATGAGCAGTTCTTC. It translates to CASSPQSLGLGWDEQFF.

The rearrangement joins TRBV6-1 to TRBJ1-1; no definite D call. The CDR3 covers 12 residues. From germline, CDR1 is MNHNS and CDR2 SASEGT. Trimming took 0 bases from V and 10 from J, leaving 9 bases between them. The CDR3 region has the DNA TGTGCCAGCAGTGAAGCGCGTAGGATAGCTTTCTTT. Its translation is CASSEARRIAFF.

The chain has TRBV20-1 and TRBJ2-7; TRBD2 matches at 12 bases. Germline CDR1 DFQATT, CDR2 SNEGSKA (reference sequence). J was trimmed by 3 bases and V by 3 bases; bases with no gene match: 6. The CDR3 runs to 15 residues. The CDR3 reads CSASSLAGGGYEQYF. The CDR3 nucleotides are TGCAGTGCTAGTTCACTAGCGGGAGGTGGCTACGAGCAGTACTTC.

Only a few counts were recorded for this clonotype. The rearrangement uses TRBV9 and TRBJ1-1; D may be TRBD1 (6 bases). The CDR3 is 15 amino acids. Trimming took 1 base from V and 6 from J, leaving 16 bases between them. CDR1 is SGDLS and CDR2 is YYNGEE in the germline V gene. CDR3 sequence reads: CASSVLPGVHAEAFF. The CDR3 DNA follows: TGTGCCAGCAGCGTATTGCCAGGGGTTCACGCTGAAGCTTTCTTT.

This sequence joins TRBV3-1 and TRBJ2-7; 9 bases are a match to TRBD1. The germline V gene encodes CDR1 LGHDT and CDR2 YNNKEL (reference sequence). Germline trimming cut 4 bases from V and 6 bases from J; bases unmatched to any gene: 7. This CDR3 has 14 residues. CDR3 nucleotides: TGTGCCAGCAGCCCCCGGGACAGGGATCGCGAGCAGTACTTC. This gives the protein CASSPRDRDREQYF.

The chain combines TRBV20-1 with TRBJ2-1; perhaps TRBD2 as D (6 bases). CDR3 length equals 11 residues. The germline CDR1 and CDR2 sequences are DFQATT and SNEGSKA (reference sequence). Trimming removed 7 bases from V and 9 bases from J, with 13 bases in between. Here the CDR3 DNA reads TGCAGTGTACAGTACGGGAGTGAGCAGTTCTTC. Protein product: CSVQYGSEQFF.

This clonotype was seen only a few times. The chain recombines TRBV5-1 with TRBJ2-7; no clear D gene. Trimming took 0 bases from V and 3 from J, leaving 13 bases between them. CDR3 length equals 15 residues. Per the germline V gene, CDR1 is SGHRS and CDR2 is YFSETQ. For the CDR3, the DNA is TGCGCCAGCAGCTTGGTCGGCCAATCAGTCTACGAGCAGTACTTC. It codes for CASSLVGQSVYEQYF.

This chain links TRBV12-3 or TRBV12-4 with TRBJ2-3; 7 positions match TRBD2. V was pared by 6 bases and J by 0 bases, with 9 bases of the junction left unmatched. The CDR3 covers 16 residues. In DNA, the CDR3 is TGTGCCAGCAGCCCCGTGGCGGGGGAGAGCACAGATACGCAGTATTTT. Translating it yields CASSPVAGESTDTQYF.

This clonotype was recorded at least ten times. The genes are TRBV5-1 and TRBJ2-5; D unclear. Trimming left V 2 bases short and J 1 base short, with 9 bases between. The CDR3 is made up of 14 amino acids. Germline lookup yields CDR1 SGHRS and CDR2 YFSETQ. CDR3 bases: TGCGCCAGCAGCTTAAGGCAGGTCCAAGAGACCCAGTACTTC. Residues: CASSLRQVQETQYF.

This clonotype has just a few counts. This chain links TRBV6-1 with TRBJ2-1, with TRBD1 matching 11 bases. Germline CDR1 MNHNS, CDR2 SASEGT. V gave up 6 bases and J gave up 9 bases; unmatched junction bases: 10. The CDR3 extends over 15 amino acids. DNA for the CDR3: TGTGCCAGCAGGAGGCGGACAGGGGGCTTCGGTGAGCAGTTCTTC. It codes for CASRRRTGGFGEQFF.

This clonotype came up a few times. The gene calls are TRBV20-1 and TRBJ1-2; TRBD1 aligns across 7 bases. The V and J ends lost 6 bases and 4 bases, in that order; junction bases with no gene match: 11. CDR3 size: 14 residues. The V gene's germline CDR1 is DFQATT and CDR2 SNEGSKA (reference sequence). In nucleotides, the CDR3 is TGCAGTGCCCCTCAAGCAGGGGGTCGCTATGGCTACACCTTC. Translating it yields CSAPQAGGRYGYTF.

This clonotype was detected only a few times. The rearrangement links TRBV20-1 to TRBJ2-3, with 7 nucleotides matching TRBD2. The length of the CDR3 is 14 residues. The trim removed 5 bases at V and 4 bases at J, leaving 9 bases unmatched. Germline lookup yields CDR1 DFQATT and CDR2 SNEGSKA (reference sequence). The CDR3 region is CSAALVAGADTQYF. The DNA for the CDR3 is TGCAGTGCTGCCCTGGTGGCGGGAGCAGATACGCAGTATTTT.

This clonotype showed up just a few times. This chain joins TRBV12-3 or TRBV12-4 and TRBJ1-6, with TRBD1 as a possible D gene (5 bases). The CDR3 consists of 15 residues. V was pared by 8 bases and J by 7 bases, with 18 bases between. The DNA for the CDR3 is TGTGCCAGCCGACCATTAGGGGAAGCGAATTCACCCCTCCACTTT. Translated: CASRPLGEANSPLHF.

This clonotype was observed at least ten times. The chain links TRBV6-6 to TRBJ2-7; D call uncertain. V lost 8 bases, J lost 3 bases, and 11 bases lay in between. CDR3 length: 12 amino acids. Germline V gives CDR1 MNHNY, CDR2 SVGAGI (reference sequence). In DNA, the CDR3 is TGTGCCAGCGGATTTACCTACTACGAGCAGTACTTC. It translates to CASGFTYYEQYF.

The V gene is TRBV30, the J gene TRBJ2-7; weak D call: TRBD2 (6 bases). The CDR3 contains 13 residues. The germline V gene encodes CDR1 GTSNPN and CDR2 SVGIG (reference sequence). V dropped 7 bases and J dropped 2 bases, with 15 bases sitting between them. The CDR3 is CALWGGKPYEQYF. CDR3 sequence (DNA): TGTGCCTTGTGGGGCGGGAAACCCTACGAGCAGTACTTC.

The CDR3, as DNA: TGTGCCAGCAGTCTCCTTTGGGGGGCGGGAGAGACCCAGTACTTC. Its translation is CASSLLWGAGETQYF. The chain combines TRBV27 with TRBJ2-5, with D tentatively TRBD1 or TRBD2 (6 bases each). V was trimmed by 5 bases and J by 4 bases, leaving 17 bases between them. Germline-derived CDR1 and CDR2 are MNHEY and SMNVEV (reference sequence). The CDR3 is 15 amino acids.

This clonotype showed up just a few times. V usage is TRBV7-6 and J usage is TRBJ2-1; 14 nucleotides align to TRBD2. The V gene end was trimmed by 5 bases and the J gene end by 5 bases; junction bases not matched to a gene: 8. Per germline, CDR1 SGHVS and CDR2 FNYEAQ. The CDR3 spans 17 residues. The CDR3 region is CASSLRLAGGQHNEQFF. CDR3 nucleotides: TGTGCCAGCAGCCTCAGACTAGCGGGAGGGCAACACAATGAGCAGTTCTTC.

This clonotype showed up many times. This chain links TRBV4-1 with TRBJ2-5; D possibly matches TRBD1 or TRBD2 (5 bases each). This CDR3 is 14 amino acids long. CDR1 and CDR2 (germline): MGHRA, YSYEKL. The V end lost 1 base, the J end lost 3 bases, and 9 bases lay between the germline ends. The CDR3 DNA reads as TGCGCCAGCAGCCAAGGCCAGGGAGAAGAGACCCAGTACTTC. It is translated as CASSQGQGEETQYF.

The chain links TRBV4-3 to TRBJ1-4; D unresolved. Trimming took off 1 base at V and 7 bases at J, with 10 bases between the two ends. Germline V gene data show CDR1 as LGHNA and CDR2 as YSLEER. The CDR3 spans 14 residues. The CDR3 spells CASSQVEGGEKLFF. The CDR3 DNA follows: TGCGCCAGCAGCCAAGTAGAGGGTGGTGAAAAACTGTTTTTT.

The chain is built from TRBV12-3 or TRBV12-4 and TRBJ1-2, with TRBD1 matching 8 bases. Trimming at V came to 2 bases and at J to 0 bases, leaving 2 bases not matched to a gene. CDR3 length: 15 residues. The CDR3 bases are TGTGCCAGCAGTTTAACAGGGGGTCCTAACTATGGCTACACCTTC. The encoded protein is CASSLTGGPNYGYTF.

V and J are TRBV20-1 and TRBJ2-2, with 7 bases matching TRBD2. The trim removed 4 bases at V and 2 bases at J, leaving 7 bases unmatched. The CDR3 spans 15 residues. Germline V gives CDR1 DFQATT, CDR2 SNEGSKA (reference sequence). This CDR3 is CSATERGSNTGELFF. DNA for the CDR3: TGCAGTGCTACCGAGCGGGGCTCTAACACCGGGGAGCTGTTTTTT.